These 25 T cell receptor beta chains originate from one sample sequenced in a study of blood T cells in healthy people across ages. A second PCR of roughly 7 to 11 cycles used a sample-barcoded 5' primer and a J-beta primer mix. Each CDR3 protein is one row after TCRdb ran MiXCR on the 5' RACE reads. The sample comprises around 1,800,000 distinct CDR3 sequences, 35% to 50% of which are singletons, and 23% rests with the top ten. The specimen was blood. The receptors shown here come from a human donor in good health.

CDR3 region: CASLGWADTQYF. In DNA form, the CDR3 reads TGTGCCAGCCTCGGGTGGGCAGATACGCAGTATTTT. The chain joins TRBV11-2 to TRBJ2-3, with no clear D. The CDR3 covers 12 residues. Germline V gene data show CDR1 as SGHAT and CDR2 as FQNNGV. V lost 8 bases, J lost 4 bases, and 10 bases lay in between.

As to this clonotype: An end of the junction differs from the germline gene, which may be a read error. The chain links TRBV12-3 or TRBV12-4 to TRBJ1-2, with D perhaps matching TRBD1 (5 bases). The CDR3 is made up of 13 amino acids. CDR3: CAGSIQDSYGYTF. CDR3 sequence (DNA): TGTGCCGGCAGCATACAAGACAGCTATGGCTACACCTTC.

This rearrangement joins TRBV12-3 or TRBV12-4 to TRBJ1-5, with D tentatively TRBD1 (6 bases). Trimming shortened V by 6 bases and J by 4 bases, and 13 bases separated the two germline ends. This CDR3 is built from 14 residues. CDR3 protein: CASSHRVQNQPQHF. CDR3 nucleotides: TGTGCCAGCAGCCACAGGGTTCAGAATCAGCCCCAGCATTTT.

This clonotype was counted only a few times. The chain has TRBV4-3 and TRBJ2-5, with D tentatively TRBD1 or TRBD2 (6 bases each). CDR1 and CDR2 (germline): LGHNA, YSLEER. Trimming took off 0 bases at V and 11 bases at J, with 22 bases between the two ends. The CDR3 runs to 16 residues. CDR3 in amino acids: CASSQDRRQVVREQYF. CDR3 bases: TGCGCCAGCAGCCAAGATCGGAGACAGGTCGTACGGGAGCAGTACTTC.

This clonotype has at least ten counts. This chain links TRBV29-1 with TRBJ2-5; D not resolved. Germline V gene lookup returns CDR1 SQVTM and CDR2 ANQGSEA. The CDR3 loop spans 10 amino acids. The ends were cut back, 5 bases at V and 1 base at J, with 2 bases in the middle. Written as DNA, the CDR3 is TGCAGCGTTTCCCAAGAGACCCAGTACTTC. This gives the protein CSVSQETQYF. The whole variable domain, filled in from reference TRBV29-1 and TRBJ2-5, reads SAVISQKPSRDICQRGTSLTIQCQVDSQVTMMFWYRQQPGQSLTLIATANQGSEATYESGFVIDKFPISRPNLTFSTLTVSNMSPEDSSIYLCSVSQETQYFGPGTRLLVL.

This clonotype was seen a few times. The chain has TRBV7-3 and TRBJ2-1; 7 bases are a match to TRBD2. Trimming removed 5 bases from V and 4 bases from J; junction bases left unmatched: 8. The CDR3 length is 15 residues. The V gene's germline CDR1 is SGHTA and CDR2 FQGTGA. The CDR3 DNA is TGTGCCAGCAGCGGGGGGGATTTAGGGTACAATGAGCAGTTCTTC. Its protein is CASSGGDLGYNEQFF.

This clonotype appeared a few times. The chain links TRBV12-3 or TRBV12-4 to TRBJ1-5; no clear D. The CDR3 has 14 amino acids. V was pared by 5 bases and J by 1 base, with 9 bases between. The CDR3: CASSLTNSNQPQHF. The CDR3 nucleotides are TGTGCCAGCAGTCTGACAAACAGCAATCAGCCCCAGCATTTT.

This clonotype was seen a handful of times. The chain uses TRBV5-5 and TRBJ1-1; weak D call: TRBD1 (5 bases). The V and J ends lost 4 bases and 7 bases respectively, with 14 bases between them. Germline-derived CDR1 and CDR2 are SGHKS and YYEKEE (reference sequence). The length of the CDR3 is 13 residues. The CDR3: CASSLGGANEAFF. DNA of the CDR3: TGTGCCAGCAGCCTTGGTGGGGCGAATGAAGCTTTCTTT.

This clonotype was counted a single time. The rearrangement uses TRBV4-1 and TRBJ2-7, with TRBD2 identical over 10 bases. J was trimmed by 4 bases and V by 2 bases; bases with no gene match: 2. Germline CDR1 MGHRA, CDR2 YSYEKL. The CDR3 has 14 amino acids. CDR3 in amino acids: CASSQLAGDYEQYF. The CDR3, as DNA: TGCGCCAGCAGCCAACTAGCGGGGGATTACGAGCAGTACTTC.

This clonotype is a singleton in its sample. V is TRBV13 and J is TRBJ1-5; D possibly corresponds to TRBD1 (5 bases). Trimming removed 1 base at V and 4 bases at J, with 23 bases between. Germline V gene data show CDR1 as PRHDT and CDR2 as FYEKMQ (reference sequence). The CDR3 has 19 amino acids. Here the CDR3 DNA reads TGTGCCAGCAGCTTAGCAACTCTCAAAGGGGCTACGGTGAATCAGCCCCAGCATTTT. It yields the protein CASSLATLKGATVNQPQHF.

The chain recombines TRBV20-1 with TRBJ1-5; D is uncertain. Germline V gene lookup returns CDR1 DFQATT and CDR2 SNEGSKA (reference sequence). V shed 6 bases and J shed 5 bases, with 14 bases lying between them. This CDR3 comprises 13 residues. CDR3 DNA: TGCAGTGCCCCCGACGGTCCCCATCAGCCCCAGCATTTT. It specifies CSAPDGPHQPQHF.

The gene calls are TRBV14 and TRBJ1-4, with unresolved D. This CDR3 has 13 amino acids. CDR1 is SGHDN, CDR2 FVKESK, per germline. Trimming pared 0 bases from V and 7 bases from J, leaving 6 bases between. As DNA, the CDR3 is TGTGCCAGCAGCCAAGAGAATGGTGAAAAACTGTTTTTT. Translating gives CASSQENGEKLFF.

The genes are TRBV29-1 and TRBJ1-3; D gene ambiguous. The germline V gene encodes CDR1 SQVTM and CDR2 ANQGSEA. This CDR3 spans 13 amino acids. V lost 4 bases to trimming and J lost 1 base, with 8 bases between them. The CDR3: CSVGHSSGNTIYF. The CDR3, as DNA: TGCAGCGTTGGACACTCGTCTGGAAACACCATATATTTT.

V usage is TRBV11-2 and J usage is TRBJ1-2, with 7 positions matching TRBD1. Germline V lookup: CDR1 SGHAT, CDR2 FQNNGV. The trim removed 0 bases at V and 3 bases at J, leaving 10 bases unmatched. The CDR3 is 17 amino acids. The CDR3 sequence: CASSLDFIEGADYGYTF. CDR3 coding DNA: TGTGCCAGCAGCTTAGATTTTATAGAGGGGGCTGACTATGGCTACACCTTC.

The chain carries TRBV30 and TRBJ2-7; D remains unclear. Trimming stripped 2 bases from V and 6 bases from J, with 8 bases between. Germline V lookup: CDR1 GTSNPN, CDR2 SVGIG (reference sequence). This CDR3 contains 11 residues. CDR3 nucleotides: TGTGCCTGGAGTCCGTTAGCCGAGCAGTACTTC. This gives the protein CAWSPLAEQYF.

The chain recombines TRBV9 with TRBJ2-7; D is possibly TRBD2 (5 bases). The CDR3 extends over 14 amino acids. Looked up from germline, CDR1 is SGDLS and CDR2 is YYNGEE. V gave up 2 bases and J gave up 3 bases, with 12 bases separating them. The CDR3 DNA reads as TGTGCCAGCAGCGTTGGACTGGAGGACTACGAGCAGTACTTC. This codes for CASSVGLEDYEQYF.

Only a few counts were recorded for this clonotype. The rearrangement uses TRBV18 and TRBJ2-4; tentative D call: TRBD1 (5 bases). The last part of the DNA fits TRBJ2-7 better; the J call may be wrong. Germline loops: CDR1 KGHSH, CDR2 LQKENI. CDR3 length: 14 amino acids. The CDR3 sequence: CASSPYRQSNEQYF. CDR3 nucleotide sequence: TGTGCCAGCTCACCATATCGACAGAGTAACGAGCAGTACTTC.

V gene TRBV7-3 combines with J gene TRBJ2-1; 14 bases agree with TRBD2. The germline V gene encodes CDR1 SGHTA and CDR2 FQGTGA. The CDR3 sequence is 20 residues long. Trimming cost V 2 bases and J 0 bases; bases outside gene matches: 9. The CDR3 bases are TGTGCCAGCAGCTTAGGGGGACTAGCGGGGGCCTCCAGCTCCTACAATGAGCAGTTCTTC. This translates into CASSLGGLAGASSSYNEQFF.

This clonotype was counted only a few times. The chain couples TRBV7-2 to TRBJ2-1; 9 bases match TRBD1. The CDR3 extends over 15 amino acids. J gave up 5 bases and V 4 bases, and 6 bases lay outside the gene matches. Per the germline V gene, CDR1 is SGHTA and CDR2 is FQGNSA. DNA of the CDR3: TGTGCCAGCAGCTCACCGGGACAGGGCGACAATGAGCAGTTCTTC. Its protein is CASSSPGQGDNEQFF.

This chain uses TRBV7-4 with TRBJ1-5; D is unresolved. There are 14 residues in the CDR3. V lost 9 bases, J lost 6 bases, and 18 bases lay in between. Germline CDR1 is SGHVT and CDR2 is SQSDAQ. CDR3 coding DNA: TGTGCCAGGCGGCCCGCAGGCCCCCCTCAGCCCCAGCATTTT. This gives the protein CARRPAGPPQPQHF.

The sample holds a few counts of this clonotype. This chain links TRBV20-1 with TRBJ2-5; D is possibly TRBD2 (6 bases). The CDR3 has 15 amino acids. Looked up from germline, CDR1 is DFQATT and CDR2 is SNEGSKA (reference sequence). The V end was cut by 1 base, the J end by 0 bases, with 12 bases between. The CDR3 sequence: CSARGEEGYQETQYF. CDR3 DNA sequence: TGCAGTGCTAGAGGCGAGGAGGGGTACCAAGAGACCCAGTACTTC.

This clonotype was counted only a few times. The chain joins TRBV6-5 to TRBJ2-1, with 7 bases matching TRBD2. The germline gives CDR1 MNHEY, CDR2 SVGAGI. The CDR3 is 15 residues long. Trimming took 6 bases from V and 4 from J; bases not matched to a gene: 9. CDR3 sequence: CASRLGTTSYNEQFF. In DNA form, the CDR3 reads TGTGCCAGCAGACTAGGGACTACCTCTTACAATGAGCAGTTCTTC.

Only a few counts were recorded for this clonotype. This chain uses TRBV7-2 with TRBJ1-6; no clear D. V lost 6 bases and J lost 3, with 15 bases in between. The CDR3 totals 16 residues. Per germline, CDR1 SGHTA and CDR2 FQGNSA. The CDR3 spells CASSEGLTFYNSPLHF. DNA for the CDR3: TGTGCCAGCAGTGAGGGCCTCACCTTCTATAATTCACCCCTCCACTTT. Full variable domain (rest looked up from reference TRBV7-2 and TRBJ1-6): GAGVSQSPSNKVTEKGKDVELRCDPISGHTALYWYRQSLGQGLEFLIYFQGNSAPDKSGLPSDRFSAERTGGSVSTLTIQRTQQEDSAVYLCASSEGLTFYNSPLHFGNGTRLTVT.

The V gene is TRBV4-1, the J gene TRBJ2-3; D is uncertain. Trimming cost V 3 bases and J 3 bases, with 13 bases left between them. The CDR3 has 15 residues. The V gene's germline CDR1 is MGHRA and CDR2 YSYEKL. The DNA for the CDR3 is TGCGCCAGCAGCCAGACCCCTGATGGGACAGATACGCAGTATTTT. This gives the protein CASSQTPDGTDTQYF.

The V gene is TRBV7-2, the J gene TRBJ1-5; D is uncertain. The assigned J gene may be wrong: the sequence end matches TRBJ2-3 better. This CDR3 region has 14 residues. Looked up from germline, CDR1 is SGHTA and CDR2 is FQGNSA. The CDR3 DNA sequence: TGTGCCAGCAGCTTAGAAACCAGAGCAGATACGCAGTATTTT. The encoded protein is CASSLETRADTQYF.